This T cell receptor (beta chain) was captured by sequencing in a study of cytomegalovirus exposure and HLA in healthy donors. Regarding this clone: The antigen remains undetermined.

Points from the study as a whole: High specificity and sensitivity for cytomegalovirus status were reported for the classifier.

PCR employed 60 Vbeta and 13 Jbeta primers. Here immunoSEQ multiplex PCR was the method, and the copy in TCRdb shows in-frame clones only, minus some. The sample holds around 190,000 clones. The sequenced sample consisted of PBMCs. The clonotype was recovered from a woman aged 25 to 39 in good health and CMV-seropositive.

CDR3 coding DNA: TGTGCCAGTAGTCAAGTTACAGGGGGCGTAGCCAAAAACATTCAGTACTTC. This encodes CASSQVTGGVAKNIQYF. The V call is TRBV19, the J call TRBJ2-4; 9 nucleotides line up with TRBD1. Germline CDR1 LNHDA, CDR2 SQIVND (reference sequence). The CDR3 extends over 17 amino acids. J was trimmed by 0 bases and V by 5 bases; bases with no gene match: 8.